The 3 T cell receptor beta chains in this list originate from one sample, sequenced in a study of T cell responses to AZD1222 COVID-19 vaccine. Assay: immunoSEQ multiplex PCR; the TCRdb copy retains only in-frame clones and omits some. The sample records 100,000 to 150,000 clones, 90% to 95% being singletons. The sequencing used peripheral blood, collected 28 days after the second AZD1222 dose. These receptors all stem from an adult who received the AZD1222 COVID-19 vaccine.

The chain uses TRBV6-5 and TRBJ1-1; tentatively, D is TRBD1 (6 bases). The germline CDR1 and CDR2 sequences are MNHEY and SVGAGI. This CDR3 has 14 residues. Trimming cost V 6 bases and J 5 bases, with 16 bases left between them. The DNA for the CDR3 is TGTGCCAGCAGCCCGCCGACAGGTAGGACTGAAGCTTTCTTT. This codes for CASSPPTGRTEAFF.

The V call is TRBV5-1, the J call TRBJ1-5; D gene ambiguous. Germline CDR1 and CDR2: SGHRS and YFSETQ. The V end was cut by 2 bases, the J end by 4 bases, with 16 bases between. CDR3 length equals 16 residues. DNA for the CDR3: TGCGCCAGCAGCTTAGGGTTGGGCGACTCTAATCAGCCCCAGCATTTT. Its protein product is CASSLGLGDSNQPQHF. Full variable domain (outside the CDR3, taken from reference TRBV5-1 and TRBJ1-5): KAGVTQTPRYLIKTRGQQVTLSCSPISGHRSVSWYQQTPGQGLQFLFEYFSETQRNKGNFPGRFSGRQFSNSRSEMNVSTLELGDSALYLCASSLGLGDSNQPQHFGDGTRLSIL.

In its sample, this clone was seen a few times. The chain uses TRBV6-1 and TRBJ1-3, with D possibly TRBD1 on 6 matching bases. Germline V gives CDR1 MNHNS, CDR2 SASEGT. Trimming cost V 2 bases and J 0 bases, with 11 bases left between them. This CDR3 contains 16 residues. The CDR3 is CASSETWDTSGNTIYF. CDR3 nucleotides: TGTGCCAGCAGTGAAACTTGGGACACCTCTGGAAACACCATATATTTT.